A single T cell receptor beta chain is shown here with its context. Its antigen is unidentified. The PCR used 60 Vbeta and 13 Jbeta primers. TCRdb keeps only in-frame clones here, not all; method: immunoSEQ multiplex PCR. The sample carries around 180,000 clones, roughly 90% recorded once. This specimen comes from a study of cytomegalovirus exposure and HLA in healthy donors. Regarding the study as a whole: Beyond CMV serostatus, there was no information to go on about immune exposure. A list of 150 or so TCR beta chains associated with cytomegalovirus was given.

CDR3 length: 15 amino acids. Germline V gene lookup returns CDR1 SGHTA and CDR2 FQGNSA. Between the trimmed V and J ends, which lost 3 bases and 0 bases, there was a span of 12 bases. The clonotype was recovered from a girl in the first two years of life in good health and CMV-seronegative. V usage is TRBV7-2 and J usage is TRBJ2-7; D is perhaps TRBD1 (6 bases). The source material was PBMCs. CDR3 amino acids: CASSFLWDNSYEQYF. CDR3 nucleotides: TGTGCCAGCAGCTTTTTGTGGGACAACTCCTACGAGCAGTACTTC.